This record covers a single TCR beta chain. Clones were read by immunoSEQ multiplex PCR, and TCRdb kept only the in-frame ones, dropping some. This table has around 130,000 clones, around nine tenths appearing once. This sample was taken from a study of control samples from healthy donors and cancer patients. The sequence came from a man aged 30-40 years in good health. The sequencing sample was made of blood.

CDR3 nucleotide sequence: TGTGCCAGCAGCTTGTATAGCGGGGGAACAGATACGCAGTATTTT. Translated, it gives CASSLYSGGTDTQYF. V is TRBV5-6 and J is TRBJ2-3; 9 positions agree with TRBD2. Germline-derived CDR1 and CDR2 are SGHDT and YYEEEE. Trimming removed 1 base from V and 3 bases from J; junction bases left unmatched: 3. The CDR3 is made up of 15 amino acids.